This TCR beta chain was recovered during a study of glioma-infiltrating T cells. Study observations and caveats: Gliomas, especially low-grade, showed above-expected tissue-blood divergence; non-neoplastic patients showed below.

Germline V lookup: CDR1 KGHSH, CDR2 LQKENI. Trimming stripped 6 bases from V and 1 base from J, with 12 bases between. The CDR3 covers 14 residues. The iRepertoire nested amplicon-rescue multiplex PCR amplified TCR alpha and beta CDR3s from RNA. TCRdb called the multiplex PCR reads again in MiXCR, with one record for every CDR3 protein. Of approximately 190,000 distinct CDR3 sequences listed, roughly a third are singletons. This clonotype occurred a few times. Antigen: not known. Sequenced material: glioma tissue, nonneoplastic brain tissue, or PBMCs (not recorded which). The genes are TRBV18 and TRBJ2-5; D not resolved. This TCR derives from a human donor with low-grade glioma or glioblastoma, undergoing nonglioma brain surgery, or in good health (not recorded which). The CDR3 DNA is TGTGCCAGCTCCATAGTCGATACCCAAGAGACCCAGTACTTC. Amino acid sequence: CASSIVDTQETQYF.